This T cell receptor (beta chain) appears in the sequencing data of a study of blood T cell repertoires in COVID-19. Authors' analysis steps: Reference gene primer amplification in the assay estimated nucleated cell counts. Sequencing used immunoSEQ multiplex PCR; TCRdb keeps in-frame clones, though not all of them. V, J and clone size are those of that table, while D and trimming were read from the DNA. The sample lists 150,000 to 160,000 clones, 70% to 85% occurring once. Deletions cut 6 bases from V and 7 bases from J, with 14 bases between. This CDR3 has 13 residues. Germline V gene sequence: CDR1 WSHSY, CDR2 SAAADI.

Sequenced sample: peripheral blood. The J gene is TRBJ2-3, the V gene TRBV10-2; possible D gene TRBD1, 6 bases. The clonotype comes from a woman between 50 and 59 years old with acute or convalescent COVID-19. The DNA of the CDR3 is TGCGCCAGCAGCCGGGACATTCCATATACGCAGTATTTT. Its translation is CASSRDIPYTQYF.